A selection of T cell receptor beta chains follows, all from one sample in a study of identical twins. TCRdb processed the 5' RACE reads anew with MiXCR; each CDR3 protein has one entry. The sample records 400,000 to 650,000 distinct CDR3 sequences, less than 25% being singletons. The sample was also linked to a second study, of T cells expressing NK-cell markers.

Sequenced input: CD4+ T cells sorted from blood. The receptors were sampled from a woman aged 18-30 years in good health. Both conserved end residues are part of each CDR3. D genes are given only for firm matches. Rows may omit the clone size; those that give it use once, few, many or a size class.

v_gene	d_gene	len	j_gene	abundance	CDR3aa	CDR3nt
TRBV6-5	NA	16	TRBJ1-1	few	CASSFQIDRLNTEAFF	TGTGCCAGCAGTTTTCAAATAGACAGACTGAACACTGAAGCTTTCTTT
TRBV4-2	TRBD2	16	TRBJ2-5	few	CASSQDHLAGLETQYF	TGTGCCAGCAGCCAAGATCATCTAGCGGGGCTAGAGACCCAGTACTTC
TRBV5-1	TRBD1	19	TRBJ2-7	NA	CASSLDFGLQRDRVYEQYF	TGCGCCAGCAGCTTGGATTTTGGCCTTCAAAGGGACAGGGTCTACGAGCAGTACTTC
TRBV10-3	TRBD1	14	TRBJ2-7	NA	CAIRSGTEYYEQYF	TGTGCCATCAGGTCCGGGACAGAGTACTACGAGCAGTACTTC
TRBV6-6	NA	10	TRBJ1-2	NA	CASNYDGYTF	TGTGCCAGCAATTACGACGGCTACACCTTC
TRBV19	TRBD2	14	TRBJ2-7	NA	CASSTTSGTYEQYF	TGTGCCAGTAGTACCACTAGCGGAACCTACGAGCAGTACTTC
TRBV5-1	NA	15	TRBJ2-3	many	CASSYRGTSTDTQYF	TGCGCCAGCAGTTACCGTGGGACTAGCACAGATACGCAGTATTTT
TRBV13	NA	12	TRBJ2-5	NA	CASTSRGETQYF	TGTGCCAGCACAAGTAGAGGCGAGACCCAGTACTTC
TRBV24-1	NA	13	TRBJ1-2	NA	CATNLTLNYGYTF	TGTGCCACCAACCTAACCCTTAACTATGGCTACACCTTC
TRBV20-1	TRBD1	14	TRBJ1-6	few	CSARDQGGGSPLHF	TGCAGTGCTAGAGATCAGGGGGGGGGATCACCCCTCCACTTT